A single sample gave rise to the 23 T cell receptor beta chains below, sequenced in a study of blood T cell repertoires in COVID-19. The assay was immunoSEQ multiplex PCR, and TCRdb's table has in-frame clones only and misses some. The table lists some 200,000 clones, about 88% of them singletons. The sequenced sample was peripheral blood. Every receptor here comes from a man aged 50 or older with COVID-19, enrolled during active disease.

The chain employs TRBV7-6 and TRBJ2-2, with D perhaps matching TRBD1 (6 bases). This CDR3 is 14 amino acids long. From germline, CDR1 is SGHVS and CDR2 FNYEAQ. V was cut by 2 bases and J by 6 bases, with 10 bases left in between. This CDR3 is CASSLYRDAGELFF. CDR3 DNA sequence: TGTGCCAGCAGCTTATACAGGGACGCCGGGGAGCTGTTTTTT.

The chain employs TRBV19 and TRBJ1-1, with D perhaps TRBD1 (5 bases). This CDR3 has 14 amino acids. The germline CDR1 and CDR2 sequences are LNHDA and SQIVND (reference sequence). The ends were cut back, 5 bases at V and 0 bases at J, with 10 bases in the middle. In DNA form, the CDR3 reads TGTGCCAGTAGTCAGGGCGGGGTGAACACTGAAGCTTTCTTT. This codes for CASSQGGVNTEAFF.

Here the CDR3 reads CASSNVPGPYNEQFF. The CDR3 region has the DNA TGTGCCAGCAGCAACGTTCCAGGTCCGTACAATGAGCAGTTCTTC. The rearrangement joins TRBV6-2 or TRBV6-3 to TRBJ2-1; D ambiguous. V shed 6 bases and J shed 4 bases, with 16 bases lying between them. Germline assignment: CDR1 MNHEY and CDR2 SVGEGT. This CDR3 has 15 amino acids.

This chain links TRBV4-1 with TRBJ2-5; 7 bases are shared with TRBD2. CDR1 and CDR2 from the germline V gene are MGHRA and YSYEKL. This CDR3 region has 17 residues. The J segment lost 2 bases and the V segment lost 1 base, leaving 10 bases of the junction unmatched. This CDR3 is CASSQGQAGAAQETQYF. CDR3 bases: TGCGCCAGCAGCCAAGGTCAGGCGGGAGCGGCTCAAGAGACCCAGTACTTC.

This clone has a single count. This sequence joins TRBV5-1 and TRBJ1-2, with 7 positions matching TRBD1. The CDR3 runs to 14 residues. V shed 2 bases and J 4 bases; nucleotides not matched to a gene: 5. The germline CDR1 and CDR2 sequences are SGHRS and YFSETQ. For the CDR3, the DNA is TGCGCCAGCAGCTTCGAGAGACAGGGCTATGGCTACACCTTC. Protein product: CASSFERQGYGYTF.

This chain links TRBV9 with TRBJ1-1, with TRBD1 matching over 10 bases. The V segment lost 4 bases and the J segment 0 bases; nucleotides outside the gene matches: 24. CDR1 and CDR2 (germline): SGDLS, YYNGEE. The CDR3 sequence is 22 residues long. The CDR3 here is CASSYSRQGARFFGSMNTEAFF. CDR3 in DNA: TGTGCCAGCAGCTACAGTAGACAGGGGGCGAGGTTCTTCGGTTCGATGAACACTGAAGCTTTCTTT. The full variable domain, in which reference TRBV9 and TRBJ1-1 provide the parts outside the CDR3, is DSGVTQTPKHLITATGQRVTLRCSPRSGDLSVYWYQQSLDQGLQFLIQYYNGEERAKGNILERFSAQQFPDLHSELNLSSLELGDSALYFCASSYSRQGARFFGSMNTEAFFGQGTRLTVV.

This chain uses TRBV19 with TRBJ1-4, with 10 positions matching TRBD1. CDR1 LNHDA and CDR2 SQIVND come from the germline V gene (reference sequence). This CDR3 is built from 18 residues. V was clipped by 5 bases and J by 3 bases; unmatched bases: 12. Here the CDR3 reads CASSPRTGGIIANEKLFF. The DNA for the CDR3 is TGTGCCAGTAGTCCACGGACAGGGGGTATCATAGCTAATGAAAAACTGTTTTTT.

The chain recombines TRBV3-1 (or the pseudogene TRBV3-2) with TRBJ1-1; D is possibly TRBD1 (5 bases). V shed 1 base and J shed 11 bases, with 20 bases lying between them. There are 15 residues in the CDR3. Germline CDR1 reads LGHDT; CDR2 reads YNNKEL (reference sequence). As DNA, the CDR3 is TGTGCCAGCAGCCAAGGCGTCGCGGTGGGGCTCCGGGCTTTCTTT. Protein sequence: CASSQGVAVGLRAFF.

The chain combines TRBV2 with TRBJ1-5, with 7 bases matching TRBD1. This CDR3 spans 17 amino acids. CDR1 and CDR2 (germline): SNHLY, FYNNEI. V shed 6 bases, J shed 1 base, and the junction held 12 bases outside the gene matches. The CDR3 region is CASRLRQGGTSNQPQHF. The DNA for the CDR3 is TGTGCCAGCAGGCTCCGACAGGGTGGGACAAGCAATCAGCCCCAGCATTTT.

The DNA for the CDR3 is TGTGCCAGTAGTGTCCGGGACAGAGGAACAGATACGCAGTATTTT. The encoded protein is CASSVRDRGTDTQYF. The chain employs TRBV19 and TRBJ2-3, with 7 bases that match TRBD1. The CDR3 has 15 amino acids. From germline, CDR1 is LNHDA and CDR2 SQIVND (reference sequence). Unmatched junction bases numbered 8, after V lost 5 bases and J lost 3 bases.

The chain links TRBV7-9 to TRBJ2-7, with 11 positions matching TRBD2. Germline CDR1 SEHNR, CDR2 FQNEAQ (reference sequence). The CDR3 contains 16 residues. Unmatched junction bases numbered 6, after V lost 3 bases and J lost 2 bases. CDR3 DNA: TGTGCCAGCAGCTTCCCGACTAGCGGGGAAACCTACGAGCAGTACTTC. It translates to CASSFPTSGETYEQYF.

CDR3 residues: CASSFRRSGVYEKLFF. For the CDR3, the DNA is TGTGCCAGCAGTTTTCGCAGGTCAGGGGTTTATGAAAAACTGTTTTTT. The chain combines TRBV28 with TRBJ1-4, with a possible D match to TRBD1 (6 bases). Trimming pared 3 bases from V and 6 bases from J, leaving 17 bases between. The CDR3 is made up of 16 amino acids. From germline, CDR1 is MDHEN and CDR2 SYDVKM.

V usage is TRBV7-8 and J usage is TRBJ2-7, with TRBD2 matching over 10 bases. The CDR3 totals 16 residues. Germline lookup yields CDR1 SGHVS and CDR2 FQNEAQ. V shed 2 bases and J 7 bases; nucleotides not matched to a gene: 11. The CDR3 reads CASSLSSGGLSGEQYF. The DNA for the CDR3 is TGTGCCAGCAGCTTATCTAGCGGGGGTTTATCGGGTGAGCAGTACTTC.

The CDR3 protein is CASSLEGNYEQYF. CDR3 DNA: TGCGCCAGCAGCTTGGAGGGGAACTACGAGCAGTACTTC. The chain joins TRBV5-1 to TRBJ2-7; D is perhaps TRBD1 (5 bases). Germline CDR1 is SGHRS and CDR2 is YFSETQ. V was pared by 0 bases and J by 3 bases, with 7 bases between. The CDR3 has 13 amino acids.

The CDR3 reads CASSPRQAGGAYNEQFF. In DNA form, the CDR3 reads TGTGCCAGCAGCCCACGACAAGCGGGGGGCGCTTACAATGAGCAGTTCTTC. The rearrangement joins TRBV3-1 (or the pseudogene TRBV3-2) to TRBJ2-1; TRBD2 matches 9 bases. With 4 bases clipped from V and 4 bases from J, the junction kept 11 bases outside the gene matches. The germline V gene has CDR1 LGHDT and CDR2 YNNKEL (reference sequence). CDR3 length: 17 residues.

This clone showed up just once. The same CDR3 arises from other DNA sequences in this sample as well. The gene calls are TRBV9 and TRBJ2-7, with 11 positions matching TRBD2. The CDR3 is made up of 15 amino acids. The germline CDR1 and CDR2 sequences are SGDLS and YYNGEE. V was clipped by 3 bases and J by 2 bases; unmatched bases: 4. CDR3 protein: CASSAGTSGTYEQYF. The CDR3 coding sequence is TGTGCCAGCAGCGCAGGGACTAGCGGAACCTACGAGCAGTACTTC.

The chain recombines TRBV9 with TRBJ2-3, with 9 bases fitting TRBD2. The CDR3 contains 16 residues. The junction had 8 bases not matched to a gene; V was cut back by 4 bases and J by 2 bases. Germline values: CDR1 SGDLS, CDR2 YYNGEE. This CDR3 is CASSPRTSAATDTQYF. Here the CDR3 DNA reads TGTGCCAGCAGCCCCAGGACTAGCGCGGCCACAGATACGCAGTATTTT.

The J gene is TRBJ2-1, the V gene TRBV2; the D gene is possibly TRBD2 (5 bases). The CDR3 is 15 residues long. The V and J ends lost 3 bases and 7 bases respectively, with 16 bases between them. Germline CDR1 reads SNHLY; CDR2 reads FYNNEI. In DNA form, the CDR3 reads TGTGCCAGCAGTGACTGGGGAGAAGCCAAGAATGAGCAGTTCTTC. As protein: CASSDWGEAKNEQFF. Drawing the rest from reference TRBV2 and TRBJ2-1, the complete variable domain is EPEVTQTPSHQVTQMGQEVILRCVPISNHLYFYWYRQILGQKVEFLVSFYNNEISEKSEIFDDQFSVERPDGSNFTLKIRSTKLEDSAMYFCASSDWGEAKNEQFFGPGTRLTVL.

The chain couples TRBV3-1 (or the pseudogene TRBV3-2) to TRBJ1-2, with D perhaps matching TRBD1 (5 bases). The germline V gene encodes CDR1 LGHDT and CDR2 YNNKEL (reference sequence). Trimming shortened V by 0 bases and J by 3 bases, and 11 bases separated the two germline ends. The CDR3 totals 15 residues. The CDR3 spells CASSQENRGYYGYTF. The CDR3 region has the DNA TGTGCCAGCAGCCAAGAAAATAGGGGCTACTATGGCTACACCTTC.

The rearrangement uses TRBV6-2 or TRBV6-3 and TRBJ2-5; a weak D match, TRBD1 (6 bases). Per germline, CDR1 MNHEY and CDR2 SVGEGT. V was clipped by 4 bases and J by 6 bases, with 27 bases between them. The CDR3 contains 18 residues. The CDR3 region is CASSSTAPPGGGAKTQYF. CDR3 DNA: TGTGCCAGCAGTTCCACCGCCCCCCCTGGGGGCGGCGCGAAGACCCAGTACTTC.

The chain recombines TRBV5-1 with TRBJ1-1; no clear D gene. Trimming removed 4 bases at V and 3 bases at J, with 7 bases between. Germline V gives CDR1 SGHRS, CDR2 YFSETQ. This CDR3 has 12 residues. The CDR3 nucleotides read TGCGCCAGCAGCCACCCGGACACTGAAGCTTTCTTT. It is translated as CASSHPDTEAFF.

V and J are TRBV14 and TRBJ1-6, with 9 positions matching TRBD1. The trim removed 3 bases at V and 0 bases at J, leaving 6 bases unmatched. From germline, CDR1 is SGHDN and CDR2 FVKESK. The CDR3 is 18 amino acids. In nucleotides, the CDR3 is TGTGCCAGCAGCCAGGGGACAGGGAAGAGCTCCTATAATTCACCCCTCCACTTT. It is translated as CASSQGTGKSSYNSPLHF.

The chain uses TRBV12-2 and TRBJ1-2; the table's TRBD1 call for D was not verified on the DNA. TRBV12-2 is assigned pseudogene status. The CDR3 is made up of 16 amino acids. The CDR3 here is CASRLNRDRGNYGYTF. CDR3 nucleotide sequence: TGTGCAAGTCGCCTCAACCGGGACAGGGGAAACTATGGCTACACCTTC.